These 2 T cell receptor beta chains were all obtained from the same sample, sequenced in a study of long-term antiretroviral therapy in people with HIV. Researchers ran immunoSEQ v3.0 at survey level. Sequencing was performed with immunoSEQ multiplex PCR; in TCRdb, only in-frame clones are kept and a portion is missing. Found here are about 25,000 clones, 86% of them singletons; the top ten hold 3.6%. Sequencing used unsorted PBMCs, obtained 1.9 years after starting antiretroviral therapy. Every receptor here comes from a woman aged 25 to 39 with HIV.

Only one count was recorded for this clone. J is TRBJ1-6 and V is TRBV7-9; tentatively, D is TRBD1 (5 bases). The CDR3 has 14 residues. V was shortened by 1 base and J by 5 bases, with 6 bases between the two germline ends. In germline, CDR1 is SEHNR, CDR2 FQNEAQ (reference sequence). CDR3 sequence (DNA): TGTGCCAGCAGCTTAGGAGGGGATAATTCACCCCTCCACTTT. This sequence encodes CASSLGGDNSPLHF.

This chain's CDR3 is CASSLRGGDYNEQFF. CDR3 DNA: TGTGCCAGCAGTTTAAGGGGGGGAGACTACAATGAGCAGTTCTTC. The V and J genes are TRBV27 and TRBJ2-1; perhaps TRBD2 as D (7 bases). V was clipped by 2 bases and J by 3 bases, with 11 bases between them. The CDR3 consists of 15 residues. Looked up from germline, CDR1 is MNHEY and CDR2 is SMNVEV (reference sequence).